These 21 T cell receptor beta chains were sequenced from one sample in a study of Ad26.COV2.S vaccination and SARS-CoV-2 variants. Profiling relied on immunoSEQ multiplex PCR, and the TCRdb table lists in-frame clones only, not all of them. The sample records approximately 400,000 clones, approximately 90% being singletons. The source material was peripheral blood, sampled after recovery from COVID-19. These receptors were obtained from a human donor who had recovered from COVID-19.

This clone has just one count. The chain recombines TRBV9 with TRBJ1-1, with TRBD1 as a possible D gene (5 bases). The germline gives CDR1 SGDLS, CDR2 YYNGEE. This CDR3 is built from 14 residues. V lost 0 bases and J lost 3, with 9 bases in between. The CDR3 nucleotides read TGTGCCAGCAGCGTAGGTACAGGATACACTGAAGCTTTCTTT. This sequence encodes CASSVGTGYTEAFF.

The chain has TRBV10-1 and TRBJ1-1; D remains unclear. CDR3 length: 14 residues. V lost 2 bases, J lost 5 bases, and 12 bases lay in between. Germline-derived CDR1 and CDR2 are WNHNN and SYGVQD (reference sequence). CDR3 protein: CASSENWEGTEAFF. The CDR3 DNA is TGCGCCAGCAGTGAGAATTGGGAAGGGACTGAAGCTTTCTTT.

This clone has just one count. The chain uses TRBV6-5 and TRBJ2-1; D call uncertain. The V gene lost 4 bases and the J gene lost 0 bases, with 10 bases spanning the gap. The CDR3 runs 15 residues. Germline CDR1 reads MNHEY; CDR2 reads SVGAGI. This chain's CDR3 is CASSSTVNSYNEQFF. DNA of the CDR3: TGTGCCAGCAGTTCGACGGTGAACTCCTACAATGAGCAGTTCTTC.

This clone came up once. J is TRBJ2-6 and V is TRBV6-2 or TRBV6-3; D is unclear. This CDR3 contains 21 residues. The V gene lost 0 bases and the J gene lost 1 base, with 22 bases spanning the gap. The germline V gene has CDR1 MNHEY and CDR2 SVGEGT. CDR3 residues: CASSYSFPGAGLLSGANVLTF. The CDR3 nucleotides read TGTGCCAGCAGTTACTCGTTTCCGGGTGCTGGGCTACTATCTGGGGCCAACGTCCTGACTTTC.

The V and J genes are TRBV10-3 and TRBJ2-1, with 12 bases matching TRBD2. The germline V gene encodes CDR1 ENHRY and CDR2 SYGVKD. CDR3 size: 15 residues. Trimming removed 4 bases from V and 10 bases from J; junction bases left unmatched: 8. The CDR3 loop reads CAISATSGGSLEQFF. CDR3 nucleotides: TGTGCCATCAGTGCAACTAGCGGGGGGTCATTGGAGCAGTTCTTC.

The rearrangement links TRBV5-6 to TRBJ1-5; possibly TRBD1 for D (6 bases). Trimming took 4 bases from V and 6 from J, leaving 11 bases between them. This CDR3 is 13 amino acids long. Germline CDR1 SGHDT, CDR2 YYEEEE. CDR3 nucleotide sequence: TGTGCCAGCAGCCTGTCAGGGGCTCAGCCCCAGCATTTT. Protein: CASSLSGAQPQHF.

This chain connects TRBV9 to TRBJ2-3; D is possibly TRBD1 or TRBD2 (6 bases each). There are 16 residues in the CDR3. Per the germline V gene, CDR1 is SGDLS and CDR2 is YYNGEE. Deletions cut 0 bases from V and 1 base from J, with 12 bases between. This CDR3 reads CASSVDRGARTDTQYF. CDR3 sequence (DNA): TGTGCCAGCAGCGTAGATAGGGGGGCTCGCACAGATACGCAGTATTTT.

This rearrangement joins TRBV3-1 (or the pseudogene TRBV3-2) to TRBJ2-2, with D unclear. The CDR3 runs to 15 residues. CDR1 is LGHDT, CDR2 YNNKEL, per germline (reference sequence). V was clipped by 1 base and J by 0 bases, with 6 bases between them. The CDR3 DNA follows: TGTGCCAGCAGCCAAGGGCCTTCGAACACCGGGGAGCTGTTTTTT. Translation: CASSQGPSNTGELFF.

The genes are TRBV5-4 and TRBJ1-2; D not certain. V dropped 2 bases and J dropped 4 bases, with 15 bases sitting between them. The CDR3 runs 15 residues. Germline V CDR1 and CDR2: SGHNT, YYREEE (reference sequence). This CDR3 is CASSFRGGIIYGYTF. In DNA, the CDR3 is TGTGCCAGCAGCTTCAGAGGAGGTATCATCTATGGCTACACCTTC.

This chain uses TRBV6-1 with TRBJ1-5; D gene ambiguous. Germline CDR1 is MNHNS and CDR2 is SASEGT. V lost 3 bases, J lost 0 bases, and 12 bases lay in between. CDR3 length equals 16 residues. The CDR3 loop reads CASSDYIGYSNQPQHF. CDR3 nucleotides: TGTGCCAGCAGTGACTACATAGGCTATAGCAATCAGCCCCAGCATTTT.

The chain combines TRBV19 with TRBJ1-4, with D maybe TRBD1 (5 bases). Looked up from germline, CDR1 is LNHDA and CDR2 is SQIVND (reference sequence). The ends were cut back, 4 bases at V and 12 bases at J, with 39 bases in the middle. The CDR3 length is 21 residues. DNA of the CDR3: TGTGCCAGTAGTACGCTTTTGGACGTGTGGTCGGGACGTTCTGAGAATGGGGAACTGTTTTTT. Residues: CASSTLLDVWSGRSENGELFF.

V usage is TRBV5-1 and J usage is TRBJ1-1; no clear D gene. CDR1 SGHRS and CDR2 YFSETQ come from the germline V gene. This CDR3 region has 17 residues. V was pared by 3 bases and J by 1 base, with 19 bases between. The CDR3 sequence: CASSSQSALASNTEAFF. CDR3 DNA: TGCGCCAGCAGCTCACAGAGCGCGCTGGCGTCGAACACTGAAGCTTTCTTT.

This chain links TRBV4-1 with TRBJ2-5; the D gene is possibly TRBD1 (5 bases). The CDR3 extends over 16 amino acids. Germline loops: CDR1 MGHRA, CDR2 YSYEKL. The V and J ends lost 1 base and 4 bases respectively, with 16 bases between them. The CDR3 DNA sequence: TGCGCCAGCAGCCAAGGACAGTCCCCGCGTGGAGAGACCCAGTACTTC. The encoded protein is CASSQGQSPRGETQYF.

The chain has TRBV5-1 and TRBJ2-1, with D unresolved. CDR1 and CDR2 (germline): SGHRS, YFSETQ. With 0 bases removed from V and 0 bases from J, the gap between germline ends came to 10 bases. The CDR3 covers 16 residues. Here the CDR3 DNA reads TGCGCCAGCAGCTTGGACCAGGCGAGCTCCTACAATGAGCAGTTCTTC. This sequence encodes CASSLDQASSYNEQFF.

This chain joins TRBV9 and TRBJ1-1; tentatively, D is TRBD1 (5 bases). Trimming cost V 0 bases and J 1 base, with 10 bases left between them. The CDR3 has 15 amino acids. CDR1 is SGDLS, CDR2 YYNGEE, per germline. CDR3 residues: CASSVGGPRNTEAFF. The CDR3 coding sequence is TGTGCCAGCAGCGTAGGGGGACCTAGGAACACTGAAGCTTTCTTT.

The J gene is TRBJ2-4, the V gene TRBV7-9; 8 bases fit TRBD2. The trim removed 5 bases at V and 6 bases at J, leaving 3 bases unmatched. CDR3 length equals 13 residues. The germline V gene has CDR1 SEHNR and CDR2 FQNEAQ (reference sequence). As DNA, the CDR3 is TGTGCCAGCAGCGGAAGCGGGGGAAACATTCAGTACTTC. Protein sequence: CASSGSGGNIQYF. Full variable domain (remainder filled in from reference TRBV7-9 and TRBJ2-4): DTGVSQNPRHKITKRGQNVTFRCDPISEHNRLYWYRQTLGQGPEFLTYFQNEAQLEKSRLLSDRFSAERPKGSFSTLEIQRTEQGDSAMYLCASSGSGGNIQYFGAGTRLSVL.

CDR3 sequence reads: CASSESRIYEQYF. DNA of the CDR3: TGTGCCAGCAGTGAATCACGCATCTACGAGCAGTACTTC. This chain connects TRBV6-1 to TRBJ2-7; D not resolved. This CDR3 is 13 amino acids long. From germline, CDR1 is MNHNS and CDR2 SASEGT. Trimming removed 2 bases at V and 3 bases at J, with 8 bases between.

This sequence joins TRBV25-1 and TRBJ1-1; D ambiguous. V lost 5 bases and J lost 7, with 11 bases in between. The CDR3 is made up of 12 amino acids. Germline values: CDR1 MGHDK, CDR2 SYGVNS. The DNA for the CDR3 is TGTGCCAGCAGTCAAGGGTCCATTGAAGCTTTCTTT. Protein: CASSQGSIEAFF. The full variable domain, its missing parts supplied by reference TRBV25-1 and TRBJ1-1, is EADIYQTPRYLVIGTGKKITLECSQTMGHDKMYWYQQDPGMELHLIHYSYGVNSTEKGDLSSESTVSRIRTEHFPLTLESARPSHTSQYLCASSQGSIEAFFGQGTRLTVV.

This clone has a handful of counts. The chain uses TRBV9 and TRBJ1-4; 9 bases are a match to TRBD1. The ends lost 4 bases at V and 10 bases at J; junction bases unmatched: 5. CDR1 SGDLS and CDR2 YYNGEE come from the germline V gene. The CDR3 is 13 residues long. The CDR3 protein is CASSIGTGPKLFF. CDR3 bases: TGTGCCAGCAGCATAGGGACAGGGCCAAAACTGTTTTTT. The variable domain in full, completed from reference TRBV9 and TRBJ1-4, reads DSGVTQTPKHLITATGQRVTLRCSPRSGDLSVYWYQQSLDQGLQFLIQYYNGEERAKGNILERFSAQQFPDLHSELNLSSLELGDSALYFCASSIGTGPKLFFGSGTQLSVL.

The chain combines TRBV29-1 with TRBJ1-4; TRBD1 matches at 10 bases. Per the germline V gene, CDR1 is SQVTM and CDR2 is ANQGSEA. The CDR3 extends over 14 amino acids. Unmatched junction bases numbered 8, after V lost 7 bases and J lost 6 bases. CDR3 loop: CSADPGTGDEKLFF. The CDR3 region has the DNA TGCAGCGCCGATCCCGGGACAGGGGATGAAAAACTGTTTTTT.

The chain recombines TRBV6-6 with TRBJ1-4; 8 positions agree with TRBD1. This CDR3 region has 14 residues. The ends lost 4 bases at V and 7 bases at J; junction bases unmatched: 5. Germline CDR1 reads MNHNY; CDR2 reads SVGAGI (reference sequence). CDR3 in DNA: TGTGCCAGCAGTTTGAGACAGGGGTCTGAAAAACTGTTTTTT. This gives the protein CASSLRQGSEKLFF.